These T cell receptor beta chains were read from a single sample in a study of T cell responses to AZD1222 COVID-19 vaccine. Method: immunoSEQ multiplex PCR; TCRdb's copy keeps in-frame clones and lacks some. This sample has approximately 61,000 clones, with around 82% found just once. The input for sequencing was peripheral blood, taken 28 days after the second AZD1222 dose. The receptor source for this set is an adult who received the AZD1222 COVID-19 vaccine. CDR3s include the opening cysteine and the closing phenylalanine or tryptophan. The D gene is left open where the match is weak. A clone size is listed for some rows: how often the clone was seen (once, few, many), or a class if it is expanded.

J gene,D gene,V gene,clone size,CDR3 DNA,CDR3 protein
TRBJ2-1,NA,TRBV9,once,TGTGCCAGCAGCACCGGGGTGGGGCTTAGCTCCTACAATGAGCAGTTCTTC,CASSTGVGLSSYNEQFF
TRBJ1-1,TRBD1,TRBV28,NA,TGTGCCAGCATTGCAGGGGGCGCTTATACTGAAGCTTTCTTT,CASIAGGAYTEAFF
TRBJ2-1,NA,TRBV3-1/TRBV3-2,NA,TGTGCCAGCAGCCAAGGAAGACCAGACAATGAGCAGTTCTTC,CASSQGRPDNEQFF
TRBJ1-2,NA,TRBV3-1/TRBV3-2,NA,TGTGCCAGCAGCCAAGAGGCACTGCCTTTCTATGGCTACACCTTC,CASSQEALPFYGYTF
TRBJ1-3,NA,TRBV19,NA,TGTGCCAGTAGCAACGACAGGAGAAACACCATATATTTT,CASSNDRRNTIYF
TRBJ2-7,TRBD1,TRBV7-9,NA,TGTGCCAGCAGCCTCACAGGGGGATCCTACGAGCAGTACTTC,CASSLTGGSYEQYF
TRBJ1-2,NA,TRBV28,once,TGTGCCAGCAGAACAACAGGGACTGGCTACACCTTC,CASRTTGTGYTF
TRBJ2-1,NA,TRBV7-2,NA,TGTGCCAGCAGCCCTGGGGGCGTCTACAATGAGCAGTTCTTC,CASSPGGVYNEQFF
TRBJ2-7,NA,TRBV29-1,NA,TGCAGCGTTGAAGTTAGGGTAGGTGGCGAGCAGTACTTC,CSVEVRVGGEQYF
TRBJ2-5,NA,TRBV6-5,NA,TGTGCCAGCAGTTACGGGGGACCTCAAGAGACCCAGTACTTC,CASSYGGPQETQYF
TRBJ2-3,TRBD2,TRBV9,NA,TGTGCCAGTAGCGGGAACACAGATACGCAGTATTTT,CASSGNTDTQYF
TRBJ2-7,TRBD2,TRBV28,NA,TGTGCCAGCAGCCGCCCTAGCGGGAGGGTTCGGGTTGCCTACGAGCAGTACTTC,CASSRPSGRVRVAYEQYF
TRBJ1-3,TRBD1,TRBV19,few,TGTGCCAGTACCCTACAGGGGGTAAGCTCTGGAAACACCATATATTTT,CASTLQGVSSGNTIYF
TRBJ1-2,TRBD1,TRBV7-3,NA,TGTGCCAGCAGCTCAGGACAGGGGAAGAACTATGGCTACACCTTC,CASSSGQGKNYGYTF
TRBJ2-3,TRBD2,TRBV6-6,NA,TGTGCCAGCAGCCTGGGACTAGCGGGAGTAAGTTGGTATTTT,CASSLGLAGVSWYF
TRBJ1-2,NA,TRBV19,NA,TGTGCCAGTAGCGAACAGCGCTCTAACTATGGCTACACCTTC,CASSEQRSNYGYTF
TRBJ1-6,NA,TRBV9,few,TGTGCCAGCAGCCCCAGACAGGAGCGCTCCTATAATTCACCCCTCCACTTT,CASSPRQERSYNSPLHF
TRBJ2-3,NA,TRBV7-2,NA,TGTGCCAGCAGCTCGGTCGATACGCAGTATTTT,CASSSVDTQYF
TRBJ1-3,NA,TRBV18,NA,TGTGCCAGCTCACCAACGGGGCTCTCTGGAAACACCATATATTTT,CASSPTGLSGNTIYF
TRBJ1-4,NA,TRBV30,NA,TGTGCCTGGAGTGTAGGGCGGGCAGGGCTGGGTGAAAAACTGTTTTTT,CAWSVGRAGLGEKLFF
TRBJ1-3,NA,TRBV4-1,NA,TGCGCCAGCAGCCAAGTTCGGGGGAAAGGAAACACCATATATTTT,CASSQVRGKGNTIYF
TRBJ1-5,TRBD1,TRBV18,NA,TGTGCCAGCTCACCATACAACAGGGGAAATCAGCCCCAGCATTTT,CASSPYNRGNQPQHF
TRBJ2-7,TRBD2,TRBV4-3,NA,TGCGCCAGCAGCCAAGATAGGGTTTCTAGCGGGTTAAGCTCCTACGAGCAGTACTTC,CASSQDRVSSGLSSYEQYF
TRBJ1-4,NA,TRBV28,NA,TGTGCCAGCAGTTTAATAGGGTTAGCTAATGAAAAACTGTTTTTT,CASSLIGLANEKLFF
TRBJ2-7,TRBD2,TRBV3-1/TRBV3-2,NA,TGTGCCAGCAGCCAAGGGACTAGCGGGAGTTACTACGAGCAGTACTTC,CASSQGTSGSYYEQYF
TRBJ2-5,NA,TRBV5-1,NA,TGCGCCAGCAGCTTGGCAGGTCCGTACCAAGAGACCCAGTACTTC,CASSLAGPYQETQYF
TRBJ1-4,NA,TRBV4-1,NA,TGCGCCAGCAGCCAATCTGGGGGGAACAGACGGGAAAAACTGTTTTTT,CASSQSGGNRREKLFF
TRBJ1-3,NA,TRBV27,NA,TGTGCCAGCGGGCGTGGGGGGGCCTTCATATATTTT,CASGRGGAFIYF
TRBJ1-1,NA,TRBV3-1/TRBV3-2,NA,TGTGCCAGCAGCCGCGGGACGGTGAACACTGAAGCTTTCTTT,CASSRGTVNTEAFF
TRBJ1-5,NA,TRBV12-3/TRBV12-4,few,TGTGCCAGCAGTTTCCTAAATAGCCAGCCCCAGCATTTT,CASSFLNSQPQHF
TRBJ2-7,TRBD1,TRBV27,NA,TGTGCCAGCAGTCTGGGACAGAACTACGAGCAGTACTTC,CASSLGQNYEQYF
TRBJ2-1,NA,TRBV27,once,TGTGCCAGCAGATCTACTTTGGGCAACGGTGAGCAGTTCTTC,CASRSTLGNGEQFF
TRBJ2-3,TRBD2,TRBV7-6,NA,TGTGCCAGCAGCGGTACCGGGACTAGCGGGCCCACAGATACGCAGTATTTT,CASSGTGTSGPTDTQYF
TRBJ2-5,NA,TRBV6-2/TRBV6-3,few,TGTGCCAGCAGTTCTGGGAGGCAAGAGACCCAGTACTTC,CASSSGRQETQYF
TRBJ2-1,NA,TRBV29-1,NA,TGCAGCGTTGAGTTTGGTTCCGGAGGGGGTAGGTTCTTC,CSVEFGSGGGRFF
TRBJ2-7,TRBD2,TRBV27,few,TGTGCCAGCAGTCCCATGCCGGGACTAGCTTACGAGCAGTACTTC,CASSPMPGLAYEQYF
TRBJ2-2,NA,TRBV7-2,NA,TGTGCCAGCAGCTTTGGGGGGCCCGGGGAGCTGTTTTTT,CASSFGGPGELFF
TRBJ2-2,NA,TRBV27,NA,TGTGCCAGCTCCAGGCCCACCGGGGAGCTGTTTTTT,CASSRPTGELFF
TRBJ2-7,TRBD1,TRBV19,NA,TGTGCCAGTAGTACAGCCGGGACAGACTACTACGAGCAGTACTTC,CASSTAGTDYYEQYF
TRBJ1-1,NA,TRBV4-1,NA,TGCGCCAGCAGCCACCTAGGGGGTCGGAACACTGAAGCTTTCTTT,CASSHLGGRNTEAFF
TRBJ1-1,NA,TRBV11-1,NA,TGTGCCAGCAGCTCTGGGTTCGTGAGGACTGAAGCTTTCTTT,CASSSGFVRTEAFF
TRBJ1-2,NA,TRBV9,NA,TGTGCCAGCAGCGTAGCGGGGGGCACCTATGGCTACACCTTC,CASSVAGGTYGYTF
TRBJ2-5,TRBD2,TRBV4-2,NA,TGTGCCAGCAGCCAAGGGGGACTAGCGGGTAACCATCAAGAGACCCAGTACTTC,CASSQGGLAGNHQETQYF
TRBJ2-7,NA,TRBV3-1/TRBV3-2,NA,TGTGCCAGCAGCCAAGACAAGGCGGCCGTCTACGAGCAGTACTTC,CASSQDKAAVYEQYF
TRBJ2-2,NA,TRBV9,NA,TGTGCCAGCAGCGTAGACAGGGCGGGCACCGGGGAGCTGTTTTTT,CASSVDRAGTGELFF
TRBJ2-5,TRBD1,TRBV29-1,NA,TGCAGCGTGCCGCCGCGGGACAGGGGGATGGAGACCCAGTACTTC,CSVPPRDRGMETQYF
TRBJ2-7,TRBD2,TRBV7-3,NA,TGTGCCAGCAGCCTCTCTAGCGGGAGCCACGAGCAGTACTTC,CASSLSSGSHEQYF
TRBJ2-1,TRBD2,TRBV10-3,NA,TGTGCCATCACTAGCGGCTCGTTCTCCTACAATGAGCAGTTCTTC,CAITSGSFSYNEQFF
TRBJ2-1,TRBD2,TRBV10-3,NA,TGTGCCATCAGTGAGTCAGGGAGGGCGGGTGAGCAGTTCTTC,CAISESGRAGEQFF